The present entry profiles one T cell receptor (beta chain) with its context. Profiling relied on immunoSEQ multiplex PCR, and the TCRdb table lists in-frame clones only, not all of them. This table has fewer than 80,000 clones, around nine tenths appearing once. The sample belongs to a study of blood T cell repertoires in COVID-19. CDR1 and CDR2 from the germline V gene are SGHNT and YYREEE (reference sequence). The CDR3 runs 17 residues. V trimming: 4 bases; J trimming: 7 bases; junction bases outside the gene matches: 8. V usage is TRBV5-4 and J usage is TRBJ2-1; 16 bases map to TRBD2. The receptor was derived from a human donor in a cohort sampled during active COVID-19. The sequencing sample was made of peripheral blood. Here the CDR3 DNA reads TGTGCCAGCAGCCAGGGACTAGCGGGGGGGCTGATTAATGAGCAGTTCTTC. It encodes CASSQGLAGGLINEQFF.